These 5 T cell receptor beta chains came from one sample sequenced in a study of technical replicates of blood from several donors. Data came from immunoSEQ multiplex PCR; TCRdb stores just in-frame clones and leaves some out. The table shows around 65,000 clones, with approximately 86% occurring only once. The sequencing sample was made of PBMCs. The receptor set was obtained from a human donor in good health. Some clones in this sample may be carry-over from other donors' samples.

The chain has TRBV29-1 and TRBJ1-1, with 9 bases fitting TRBD1. Trimming took 6 bases from V and 3 from J; bases not matched to a gene: 8. The CDR3 length is 14 residues. Germline loops: CDR1 SQVTM, CDR2 ANQGSEA. CDR3 bases: TGCAGCGTCGTACAGGGGGCTGTTTACACTGAAGCTTTCTTT. Protein product: CSVVQGAVYTEAFF.

This clone was recorded a few times. The rearrangement uses TRBV9 and TRBJ2-5; D gene uncertain. V dropped 1 base and J dropped 1 base, with 11 bases sitting between them. The CDR3 is 15 residues long. Germline V gene sequence: CDR1 SGDLS, CDR2 YYNGEE. CDR3 coding DNA: TGTGCCAGCAGCGTATCACCGGTTCCCCAAGAGACCCAGTACTTC. Translating gives CASSVSPVPQETQYF. Full variable domain (rest looked up from reference TRBV9 and TRBJ2-5): DSGVTQTPKHLITATGQRVTLRCSPRSGDLSVYWYQQSLDQGLQFLIQYYNGEERAKGNILERFSAQQFPDLHSELNLSSLELGDSALYFCASSVSPVPQETQYFGPGTRLLVL.

V is TRBV7-9 and J is TRBJ1-2; D uncertain. From germline, CDR1 is SEHNR and CDR2 FQNEAQ (reference sequence). Trimming took off 5 bases at V and 4 bases at J, with 20 bases between the two ends. The CDR3 length is 16 residues. CDR3 in amino acids: CASSPPLDTYLYGYTF. The CDR3 DNA reads TGTGCCAGCAGCCCCCCCCTCGACACTTATCTCTATGGCTACACCTTC.

This clone was counted only a few times. The V gene is TRBV5-6, the J gene TRBJ1-5, with a possible D match to TRBD1 (5 bases). CDR1 is SGHDT, CDR2 YYEEEE, per germline. Trimming removed 6 bases at V and 0 bases at J, with 16 bases between. The CDR3 consists of 16 residues. CDR3 sequence reads: CASTSSGGSSNQPQHF. DNA of the CDR3: TGTGCCAGCACCTCAAGTGGGGGGAGTAGCAATCAGCCCCAGCATTTT.

The count of this clone is one. This chain connects TRBV19 to TRBJ1-3; the D is unclear. Germline V gene data show CDR1 as LNHDA and CDR2 as SQIVND (reference sequence). The CDR3 is 13 residues long. With 8 bases removed from V and 0 bases from J, the gap between germline ends came to 8 bases. CDR3 loop: CASVQSSGNTIYF. CDR3 nucleotides: TGTGCCAGTGTCCAGTCCTCTGGAAACACCATATATTTT.